This passage covers 16 T cell receptor beta chains from one sample sequenced in a study of CD8 T cells in Susac syndrome. cDNA came from about 0.46 to 1 ug RNA primed by random hexamers. TCRdb re-called the immunoSEQ multiplex PCR reads with MiXCR, one entry per CDR3 protein. The table shows roughly 220,000 distinct CDR3 sequences, with 94% occurring only once. Sample: CD4+ T cells from PBMCs. The receptors stem from a human donor with Susac syndrome.

The chain is built from TRBV29-1 and TRBJ2-2; the D gene is possibly TRBD1 (5 bases). V lost 0 bases to trimming and J lost 7 bases, with 9 bases between them. The CDR3 is 13 residues long. CDR1 is SQVTM, CDR2 ANQGSEA, per germline. The CDR3 DNA reads TGCAGCGTTGAAGAGTCAGGGCGCGGGGAGCTGTTTTTT. Translation gives CSVEESGRGELFF.

A few counts support this clonotype. This chain joins TRBV18 and TRBJ2-4; D might be TRBD1 (6 bases). The CDR3 runs 13 residues. Germline CDR1 is KGHSH and CDR2 is LQKENI. Trimming cost V 2 bases and J 7 bases, with 9 bases left between them. The CDR3 nucleotides are TGTGCCAGCTCACCAGGGCAGGGGAACATTCAGTACTTC. Its protein is CASSPGQGNIQYF.

This chain uses TRBV30 with TRBJ1-5; the D gene is possibly TRBD1 (5 bases). This CDR3 has 12 amino acids. Trimming took off 8 bases at V and 2 bases at J, with 10 bases between the two ends. Germline CDR1 and CDR2: GTSNPN and SVGIG (reference sequence). CDR3 sequence: CAGAFGNQPQHF. The CDR3 DNA follows: TGTGCCGGGGCGTTTGGCAATCAGCCCCAGCATTTT.

This chain joins TRBV14 and TRBJ2-7; D tentatively reads TRBD1 or TRBD2 (5 bases each). V lost 4 bases, J lost 2 bases, and 9 bases lay in between. The CDR3 is 13 amino acids. CDR1 SGHDN and CDR2 FVKESK come from the germline V gene. This CDR3 reads CASSLQGAYEQYF. Written as DNA, the CDR3 is TGTGCCAGCAGCCTTCAGGGAGCCTACGAGCAGTACTTC.

The CDR3 region is CASSPEGQGNSPLHF. CDR3 DNA: TGTGCCAGCTCACCAGAGGGACAGGGAAATTCACCCCTCCACTTT. The chain is built from TRBV18 and TRBJ1-6, with 9 bases identical to TRBD1. The trim removed 2 bases at V and 7 bases at J, leaving 3 bases unmatched. There are 15 residues in the CDR3. The V gene's germline CDR1 is KGHSH and CDR2 LQKENI. Complete variable domain (other parts from reference TRBV18 and TRBJ1-6): NAGVMQNPRHLVRRRGQEARLRCSPMKGHSHVYWYRQLPEEGLKFMVYLQKENIIDESGMPKERFSAEFPKEGPSILRIQQVVRGDSAAYFCASSPEGQGNSPLHFGNGTRLTVT.

The rearrangement joins TRBV24-1 to TRBJ1-4, with 9 bases aligning to TRBD1. Germline CDR1 is KGHDR and CDR2 is SFDVKD. CDR3 length: 15 amino acids. The trim removed 4 bases at V and 6 bases at J, leaving 5 bases unmatched. The CDR3 loop is CATSEAGDRDEKLFF. As DNA, the CDR3 is TGTGCCACCAGTGAAGCAGGGGACAGGGATGAAAAACTGTTTTTT.

This sequence joins TRBV12-3 or TRBV12-4 and TRBJ1-5, with 8 bases fitting TRBD1. The J segment lost 5 bases and the V segment lost 3 bases, leaving 6 bases of the junction unmatched. This CDR3 contains 15 residues. The CDR3 here is CASSFRDRTYQPQHF. CDR3 coding DNA: TGTGCCAGCAGTTTCCGGGACAGGACTTATCAGCCCCAGCATTTT.

The V call is TRBV30, the J call TRBJ2-7; D is perhaps TRBD1 or TRBD2 (7 bases each). This CDR3 has 18 amino acids. Trimming took off 0 bases at V and 5 bases at J, with 26 bases between the two ends. Germline V lookup: CDR1 GTSNPN, CDR2 SVGIG (reference sequence). The CDR3 reads CAWSVLEGRGQDDHEQYF. The CDR3 region has the DNA TGTGCCTGGAGTGTACTCGAAGGGAGGGGGCAGGATGACCACGAGCAGTACTTC.

This clonotype occurred once. V and J are TRBV7-3 and TRBJ2-3, with D maybe TRBD2 (5 bases). Between the trimmed V and J ends, which lost 8 bases and 3 bases, there was a span of 9 bases. Germline CDR1 and CDR2: SGHTA and FQGTGA. This CDR3 is built from 12 residues. The CDR3 bases are TGTGCCAGCCAAGGAGGAACAGATACGCAGTATTTT. Its protein product is CASQGGTDTQYF. The full variable domain, in which reference TRBV7-3 and TRBJ2-3 provide the parts outside the CDR3, is GAGVSQTPSNKVTEKGKYVELRCDPISGHTALYWYRQSLGQGPEFLIYFQGTGAADDSGLPNDRFFAVRPEGSVSTLKIQRTERGDSAVYLCASQGGTDTQYFGPGTRLTVL.

The V gene is TRBV7-2, the J gene TRBJ1-2; 7 bases match TRBD1. Germline values: CDR1 SGHTA, CDR2 FQGNSA. Unmatched junction bases numbered 6, after V lost 1 base and J lost 7 bases. This CDR3 has 14 amino acids. In nucleotides, the CDR3 is TGTGCCAGCAGCTTAGGCAGGGGGTATGGTGGCTACACCTTC. This gives the protein CASSLGRGYGGYTF.

The rearrangement uses TRBV29-1 and TRBJ2-2, with 11 bases identical to TRBD1. The V gene's germline CDR1 is SQVTM and CDR2 ANQGSEA. Losses at the gene ends were 5 bases for V and 2 bases for J; bases not matched to a gene: 7. CDR3 length: 16 amino acids. The CDR3 region is CSVQRTGGFNTGELFF. The CDR3 bases are TGCAGCGTTCAGCGGACAGGGGGCTTTAACACCGGGGAGCTGTTTTTT.

The rearrangement links TRBV19 to TRBJ1-5; TRBD1 matches 7 bases. With 4 bases clipped from V and 7 bases from J, the junction kept 7 bases outside the gene matches. The CDR3 spans 14 residues. Germline assignment: CDR1 LNHDA and CDR2 SQIVND (reference sequence). CDR3 loop: CASSKTGMDQPQHF. The CDR3 DNA reads as TGTGCCAGTAGTAAGACAGGGATGGACCAGCCCCAGCATTTT.

This chain connects TRBV19 to TRBJ2-7; D uncertain. In germline, CDR1 is LNHDA, CDR2 SQIVND (reference sequence). The CDR3 totals 13 residues. The germline V and J ends were trimmed by 5 bases and 7 bases, with 15 bases remaining between them. The CDR3 DNA reads as TGTGCCAGTAGTTTCGGCTCGGGCAGGGAGCAGTACTTC. It translates to CASSFGSGREQYF.

V is TRBV5-1 and J is TRBJ2-5; no clear D gene. V lost 6 bases and J 1 base, leaving 16 bases between the germline ends. The CDR3 is 15 residues long. The germline CDR1 and CDR2 sequences are SGHRS and YFSETQ. The CDR3 region has the DNA TGCGCCAGCATCCGAACTCCTCAAAGCCAAGAGACCCAGTACTTC. Translated: CASIRTPQSQETQYF.

The chain links TRBV14 to TRBJ2-3; D uncertain. V shed 2 bases and J shed 6 bases, with 6 bases lying between them. CDR1 and CDR2 from the germline V gene are SGHDN and FVKESK. There are 12 residues in the CDR3. The CDR3 loop is CASSQLPDTQYF. CDR3 bases: TGTGCCAGCAGCCAACTTCCCGATACGCAGTATTTT. The complete variable domain, with remaining parts taken from reference TRBV14 and TRBJ2-3, reads EAGVTQFPSHSVIEKGQTVTLRCDPISGHDNLYWYRRVMGKEIKFLLHFVKESKQDESGMPNNRFLAERTGGTYSTLKVQPAELEDSGVYFCASSQLPDTQYFGPGTRLTVL.

The chain is built from TRBV3-1 and TRBJ2-7; D tentatively fits TRBD1 or TRBD2 (5 bases each). CDR3 length equals 15 residues. V was clipped by 5 bases and J by 2 bases, with 16 bases between them. Germline V CDR1 and CDR2: LGHDT, YNNKEL (reference sequence). The CDR3 coding sequence is TGTGCCAGCAGCAAATCCGGGACGCTAGCCTACGAGCAGTACTTC. Its translation: CASSKSGTLAYEQYF.